The following is a T cell receptor (beta chain) sequence with its context. Per germline, CDR1 SGHDN and CDR2 FVKESK. V trimming: 0 bases; J trimming: 10 bases; junction bases outside the gene matches: 7. The CDR3 has 16 residues. TCRdb reprocessed the 5' RACE reads via MiXCR and lists one record per CDR3 protein. The data show 150,000 or so distinct CDR3 sequences, with approximately 25% seen just once and approximately 25% held by the top ten. The data were obtained in a study of T-cell memory formation after mild COVID-19. The sample was PBMCs or a T cell subset sorted from them (not recorded which). The origin of this receptor is an adult woman who had mild COVID-19 (a few samples of this study predate the infection). Cell type and time point are not known. The chain joins TRBV14 to TRBJ1-6; 9 positions agree with TRBD1. The CDR3 sequence is CASSQDGDRVLSPLHF. Here the CDR3 DNA reads TGTGCCAGCAGCCAAGACGGGGACAGGGTCTTATCACCCCTCCACTTT.